Listed below are T cell receptor beta chains from one sample, sequenced in a study of blood T cell repertoires in COVID-19. Some clones are missing from TCRdb's copy, which holds only in-frame ones; the method was immunoSEQ multiplex PCR. The repertoire consists of fewer than 300,000 clones, with more than 65% occurring once and the leading ten covering roughly 3.1%. The source material was peripheral blood. The receptors come from a woman in her late teens or twenties with acute or convalescent COVID-19. Each CDR3 is given with its conserved first and last residue. D genes are given only for firm matches.

J gene,CDR3 length,V gene,D gene,CDR3 protein,CDR3 DNA
TRBJ1-2,12,TRBV30,-,CASTGGGDGYTF,TGTGCGAGTACCGGTGGGGGCGACGGCTACACCTTC
TRBJ2-7,19,TRBV28,TRBD2,CASRPDRATSGIPPYEQYF,TGTGCCAGCAGACCGGACAGGGCGACTAGCGGGATTCCCCCCTACGAGCAGTACTTC
TRBJ2-2,14,TRBV15,-,CATSSGGTTGELFF,TGTGCCACCAGTTCTGGAGGTACCACCGGGGAGCTGTTTTTT
TRBJ2-2,14,TRBV6-2/TRBV6-3,TRBD2,CASSYSRGAGELFF,TGTGCCAGCAGTTACTCGCGGGGGGCCGGGGAGCTGTTTTTT
TRBJ2-7,13,TRBV30,TRBD1,CAWNRGLRYEQYF,TGTGCCTGGAACAGGGGGCTTCGGTACGAGCAGTACTTC
TRBJ2-4,12,TRBV6-5,-,CASNRLVGPQYF,TGTGCCAGCAATCGACTAGTCGGGCCCCAGTACTTC
TRBJ2-7,15,TRBV27,TRBD2,CASSRLAGETYEQYF,TGTGCCAGCAGCCGACTAGCGGGAGAAACCTACGAGCAGTACTTC
TRBJ1-1,13,TRBV29-1,TRBD1,CSGQGWGDTEAFF,TGCAGCGGACAGGGATGGGGGGACACTGAAGCTTTCTTT
TRBJ2-3,20,TRBV19,-,CASRPGIMTVRGLNTDTQYF,TGTGCCAGTAGACCCGGGATAATGACGGTTCGAGGACTTAACACAGATACGCAGTATTTT
TRBJ2-2,14,TRBV30,TRBD1,CAWSVQGVTGELFF,TGTGCCTGGAGTGTACAGGGGGTAACCGGGGAGCTGTTTTTT
TRBJ2-5,15,TRBV5-1,TRBD1,CASSSPGQGGETQYF,TGCGCCAGCAGTTCACCGGGACAGGGAGGCGAGACCCAGTACTTC
TRBJ2-5,15,TRBV7-9,TRBD1,CASSPRRTGRETQYF,TGTGCCAGCAGCCCCCGGCGGACAGGGCGGGAGACCCAGTACTTC
TRBJ1-5,16,TRBV11-2,-,CASSLDTTAYNQPQHF,TGTGCCAGCAGCTTGGACACTACAGCTTACAATCAGCCCCAGCATTTT
TRBJ2-3,17,TRBV5-1,-,CASLLQGPSGSTDTQYF,TGCGCCAGCTTACTGCAGGGGCCGAGCGGAAGCACAGATACGCAGTATTTT
TRBJ1-2,15,TRBV4-1,-,CASSQEPGVRDGYTF,TGCGCCAGCAGCCAAGAACCAGGGGTCCGGGATGGCTACACCTTC
TRBJ1-1,16,TRBV5-7,-,CASSFQGAMSNTEAFF,TGTGCCAGCAGCTTCCAAGGGGCGATGTCTAACACTGAAGCTTTCTTT